Listed here is a single T cell receptor beta chain. This clonotype was seen at least ten times. Its antigen remains undetermined. One base away there is no much larger clone; base qualities are not given. The entry originates in a study of T cells after yellow fever vaccination (dated by TCRdb to the late 2010s). Study-level background: Libraries from fractions with low cell numbers were prepared with the SMART-Seq v4 Ultra Low Input RNA kit. To track T-cell clones before and after primary and booster YFV17D yellow fever vaccination, bulk TCR alpha and beta repertoires were sequenced longitudinally. The cohort comprised two healthy male donors, one aged 18 to 29 and one aged 30 to 40 years. Blood was collected at multiple timepoints before and after primary and secondary immunization, and bulk PBMC replicates and cell subsets were isolated.

For sequencing, an Illumina NovaSeq 6000 was employed. TCR cDNA was synthesized by 5'RACE template switching, through which a universal primer site and unique molecular identifiers were introduced. cDNA synthesis was primed from both the TCR alpha and TCR beta constant segments. Libraries were amplified in two PCR steps, with sample barcodes and sequencing adapters added in the second step. Libraries were sequenced on Illumina HiSeq 2500 (2x100 bp) or NovaSeq (2x150 bp). The published analysis was carried out like this. Reads were demultiplexed and collapsed into UMI consensus sequences with MIGEC, and V(D)J alignment was performed with MiXCR. Clonotypes responding to the vaccine were identified with edgeR on replicate PBMC samples, with the criteria of FDR below 0.01 and a log2 fold change above 5 up to day 15. CD4 or CD8 identity was assigned to each bulk clonotype according to whether the clonotype was present at higher abundance in the sequenced CD4 repertoire or the sequenced CD8 repertoire. Starting from the raw public reads, TCRdb applied fastp trimming at Q25, assembled clones with MiXCR and retained in-frame beta chains. All rows with the same CDR3 protein become a single entry with the most common DNA and genes. The V and J calls and clone size are TCRdb's, not the authors'. The sample table records more than 300,000 distinct CDR3 sequences; over 8.5% of these occur just once. The ten largest clones capture around 3.2% of the sample.

The paper's findings and limits, for the study overall: Most clones expanded after primary vaccination were re-detected after the booster (approximately 95% of CD4 and around 88% of CD8), suggesting broad memory maintenance. The secondary T-cell response was found to be weaker but faster than the primary response, with a peak reached on day 5 rather than on day 15. A small fraction of clonotypes appeared in both the CD4 and CD8 compartments, likely as a result of convergent recombination. Because abundant contaminating clonotypes from the bulk population could be contained in FACS-sorted repertoires, computational filtering was required. Because the study included only two donors, the extent to which the findings can be generalized is limited.

The treatment or condition label, read with the paper, signifies: live attenuated yellow fever vaccine strain. PBMCs were isolated from peripheral blood using a standard Ficoll-Paque protocol. CD4 and CD8 T-cell fractions were isolated with Dynabeads CD4 and CD8 positive selection kits. TriZol was used to extract RNA from bulk PBMCs, from CD4 and CD8 fractions, and from dextramer-positive and dextramer-negative fractions. From the germline V gene, CDR1 is KGHSH and CDR2 is LQKENI. The germline ends are 20 bases apart after V is trimmed by 4 bases and J by 5 bases. Counted from cysteine to phenylalanine, this CDR3 has 16 amino acids. CDR3 DNA is the only sequence kept; it has 48 bases, read in frame from the first base.

This TCR was recovered from a man between 18 and 35 years old who received the YFV17D yellow fever vaccine. This sequence uses TRBV18 and TRBJ1-1, with no D gene named confidently. The sample was CD4+ T cells sorted from PBMCs, taken 45 days after the yellow fever booster vaccination. The CDR3: CASSRIDQRRGTEAFF. The DNA reads TGTGCCAGCTCACGAATAGATCAAAGGAGAGGTACTGAAGCTTTCTTT.